These 27 T cell receptor beta chains share one sample of origin, sequenced in a study of CD8+CD57+ T cells in acquired aplastic anemia. TCR beta VDJ and CDR3 profiling used genomic DNA as template. TCRdb fed the reads into MiXCR, producing one record per CDR3 protein. The sample consists of 150,000 to 200,000 distinct CDR3 sequences, 50% to 75% of them appearing once. The sequencing input was sorted CD4+, CD8+, or CD8+CD57+ T cells (not recorded which) from PBMCs. The receptors come from a human donor with severe aplastic anemia or a healthy control (not recorded which).

The chain carries TRBV7-7 and TRBJ2-1, with 9 bases matching TRBD2. V dropped 4 bases and J dropped 4; count of bases not matched to a gene: 5. Germline CDR1 reads SSHAT; CDR2 reads FNYEAQ (reference sequence). The CDR3 extends over 15 amino acids. The CDR3 spells CASSSSTSGYNEQFF. The CDR3 nucleotides read TGTGCCAGCAGCTCATCTACTAGCGGGTACAATGAGCAGTTCTTC. Complete variable domain (other parts from reference TRBV7-7 and TRBJ2-1): GAGVSQSPRYKVTKRGQDVTLRCDPISSHATLYWYQQALGQGPEFLTYFNYEAQPDKSGLPSDRFSAERPEGSISTLTIQRTEQRDSAMYRCASSSSTSGYNEQFFGPGTRLTVL.

This clonotype was recorded at least ten times. V is TRBV27 and J is TRBJ1-6, with D possibly being TRBD1 (5 bases). This CDR3 spans 14 amino acids. Germline V CDR1 and CDR2: MNHEY, SMNVEV (reference sequence). The V end lost 4 bases, the J end lost 9 bases, and 13 bases lay between the germline ends. The CDR3 coding sequence is TGTGCCAGCAGTTCAGGGTTTCATGGTTCACCCCTCCACTTT. Residues: CASSSGFHGSPLHF.

This clonotype has just a few counts. The V call is TRBV19, the J call TRBJ1-1, with a possible D match to TRBD1 (6 bases). Germline V gene sequence: CDR1 LNHDA, CDR2 SQIVND (reference sequence). The CDR3 totals 15 residues. V gave up 1 base and J gave up 3 bases, with 12 bases separating them. CDR3 protein: CASSIGGGPYTEAFF. The DNA for the CDR3 is TGTGCCAGTAGTATAGGTGGGGGGCCGTACACTGAAGCTTTCTTT.

The chain combines TRBV10-3 with TRBJ1-4; 8 bases match TRBD1. Trimming at V came to 8 bases and at J to 7 bases, leaving 3 bases not matched to a gene. This CDR3 has 12 amino acids. Per germline, CDR1 ENHRY and CDR2 SYGVKD. The CDR3 sequence is CAIRTGSEKLFF. In DNA form, the CDR3 reads TGTGCCATCCGGACAGGGAGTGAAAAACTGTTTTTT.

This sequence joins TRBV7-8 and TRBJ2-5; D is undetermined. CDR1 and CDR2 (germline): SGHVS, FQNEAQ. The CDR3 spans 13 residues. Trimming left V 1 base short and J 5 bases short, with 8 bases between. The CDR3 DNA is TGTGCCAGCAGCTTAGTGTTCAGGGAGACCCAGTACTTC. It specifies CASSLVFRETQYF.

Note on this clonotype: One end of the junction does not line up with germline, which may come from a read error. The genes are TRBV6-5 and TRBJ2-7, with TRBD1 matching 8 bases. Germline V gene sequence: CDR1 MNHEY, CDR2 SVGAGI. This CDR3 has 16 amino acids. CDR3 sequence: CASSPGTGTGPLEQCF. The DNA for the CDR3 is TGTGCCAGCAGCCCCGGAACCGGGACAGGTCCGCTCGAGCAGTGCTTC.

This clonotype was seen at least ten times. The chain carries TRBV6-6 and TRBJ2-7; D might be TRBD2 (5 bases). Trimming pared 7 bases from V and 5 bases from J, leaving 21 bases between. Germline V gene data show CDR1 as MNHNY and CDR2 as SVGAGI (reference sequence). There are 15 residues in the CDR3. The DNA of the CDR3 is TGTGCCAGCACCTCACGCCTTAAAGAGGGCCACGAGCAGTACTTC. Translated, it gives CASTSRLKEGHEQYF.

This clonotype was picked up many times. The V call is TRBV13, the J call TRBJ1-1; D gene unclear. The ends were cut back, 4 bases at V and 0 bases at J, with 9 bases in the middle. In germline, CDR1 is PRHDT, CDR2 FYEKMQ (reference sequence). CDR3 length: 14 amino acids. For the CDR3, the DNA is TGTGCCAGCAGCTCTGGCGGGCTGAACACTGAAGCTTTCTTT. It is translated as CASSSGGLNTEAFF. Variable domain in full (rest from reference TRBV13 and TRBJ1-1): AAGVIQSPRHLIKEKRETATLKCYPIPRHDTVYWYQQGPGQDPQFLISFYEKMQSDKGSIPDRFSAQQFSDYHSELNMSSLELGDSALYFCASSSGGLNTEAFFGQGTRLTVV.

The CDR3: CSVELVGGYGYTF. The DNA for the CDR3 is TGCAGCGTTGAATTAGTCGGAGGCTATGGCTACACCTTC. The V gene is TRBV29-1, the J gene TRBJ1-2; no clear D. The germline gives CDR1 SQVTM, CDR2 ANQGSEA. Trimming left V 2 bases short and J 4 bases short, with 11 bases between. The CDR3 is 13 residues long.

With regard to this clonotype: The germline gene is not matched at one end of the junction; a read error may be the cause. The genes are TRBV20-1 and TRBJ2-3; TRBD1 or TRBD2 may be the D gene (6 bases each). Germline V gene lookup returns CDR1 DFQATT and CDR2 SNEGSKA (reference sequence). The CDR3 loop spans 15 amino acids. The CDR3 is CSAIKRAGDTGTQYF. The CDR3 nucleotides are TGCAGTGCCATTAAGCGGGCTGGGGACACAGGTACGCAGTATTTT.

The table lists this clonotype with many counts. The junction departs from germline at one end; a sequencing error may be responsible. The rearrangement uses TRBV20-1 and TRBJ2-7, with TRBD1 identical over 7 bases. Germline CDR1 DFQATT, CDR2 SNEGSKA (reference sequence). This CDR3 has 15 amino acids. The DNA of the CDR3 is TGCAGTGCTAGGGGCAGGGGGTCTAGCTCCTACGAGCGGTACTTC. Encoded protein: CSARGRGSSSYERYF.

The chain links TRBV5-1 to TRBJ1-6; maybe TRBD1 (5 bases). The V end lost 0 bases, the J end lost 11 bases, and 15 bases lay between the germline ends. Looked up from germline, CDR1 is SGHRS and CDR2 is YFSETQ. The CDR3 loop spans 15 amino acids. In DNA form, the CDR3 reads TGCGCCAGCAGCTTGGTAGGGACGGAGGCGGCACCCCTCCACTTT. It codes for CASSLVGTEAAPLHF.

This clonotype showed up many times. The chain couples TRBV7-9 to TRBJ2-5; a weak D match, TRBD2 (6 bases). The CDR3 is made up of 15 amino acids. Trimming took 5 bases from V and 0 from J, leaving 13 bases between them. From germline, CDR1 is SEHNR and CDR2 FQNEAQ (reference sequence). The CDR3, as DNA: TGTGCCAGCAGCCTGGTTTCGGGAGACCAAGAGACCCAGTACTTC. Protein product: CASSLVSGDQETQYF.

Worth noting for this clonotype: One end of the junction varies from germline; a read error may be responsible. This chain links TRBV20-1 with TRBJ2-7, with TRBD2 identical over 7 bases. The germline gives CDR1 DFQATT, CDR2 SNEGSKA (reference sequence). The CDR3 runs 13 residues. CDR3 DNA sequence: TGCAGTGCTAGCGCGGGGGATAAGGACGAGCAGGACTTC. Translated: CSASAGDKDEQDF.

This clonotype was detected ten times or more. The chain employs TRBV4-1 and TRBJ2-3; 9 bases fit TRBD2. The CDR3 consists of 16 residues. CDR1 is MGHRA, CDR2 YSYEKL, per germline. V dropped 4 bases and J dropped 0; count of bases not matched to a gene: 5. This chain's CDR3 is CASSLVAGVSTDTQYF. For the CDR3, the DNA is TGCGCCAGCAGCCTTGTAGCGGGGGTGAGCACAGATACGCAGTATTTT.

This sequence joins TRBV19 and TRBJ1-1, with a tentative D call TRBD1 (5 bases). This CDR3 contains 15 residues. Per germline, CDR1 LNHDA and CDR2 SQIVND (reference sequence). Deletions cut 1 base from V and 2 bases from J, with 11 bases between. In DNA, the CDR3 is TGTGCCAGTAGTATAGTCGGGGCATCTAACACTGAAGCTTTCTTT. This encodes CASSIVGASNTEAFF.

J is TRBJ2-5 and V is TRBV12-3 or TRBV12-4; 7 nucleotides align to TRBD1. The V gene end was trimmed by 8 bases and the J gene end by 5 bases; junction bases not matched to a gene: 5. This CDR3 has 12 amino acids. In nucleotides, the CDR3 is TGTGCCAGCGCACAGGGGTTGGAGACCCAGTACTTC. It encodes CASAQGLETQYF.

The chain links TRBV4-1 to TRBJ2-2; D is ambiguous. CDR3 length: 12 residues. Germline-derived CDR1 and CDR2 are MGHRA and YSYEKL. Trimming took 5 bases from V and 8 from J, leaving 9 bases between them. The CDR3 protein is CASSLLGGELFF. DNA of the CDR3: TGCGCCAGCAGCTTACTGGGAGGGGAGCTGTTTTTT.

In the case of this clonotype: As the CDR3 is not closed by the conserved phenylalanine or tryptophan, this likely results from a read error. The rearrangement links TRBV6-5 to TRBJ2-3; 9 nucleotides agree with TRBD1. CDR1 is MNHEY, CDR2 SVGAGI, per germline. CDR3 length: 17 residues. Trimming cost V 0 bases and J 4 bases; bases outside gene matches: 8. The CDR3 loop reads CASSYSRGTGRPDTQYS. CDR3 sequence (DNA): TGTGCCAGCAGTTACTCGCGGGGGACAGGGAGACCAGATACGCAGTATTCT.

This clonotype was recorded once. The chain carries TRBV19 and TRBJ1-1; maybe TRBD1 (5 bases). Germline CDR1 reads LNHDA; CDR2 reads SQIVND (reference sequence). Trimming removed 1 base from V and 1 base from J, with 7 bases in between. The CDR3 runs 14 residues. CDR3 coding DNA: TGTGCCAGTAGTATAGGGGGGAAGAACACTGAAGCTTTCTTT. Protein: CASSIGGKNTEAFF.

This rearrangement joins TRBV19 to TRBJ2-7; D is perhaps TRBD1 (6 bases). Per the germline V gene, CDR1 is LNHDA and CDR2 is SQIVND (reference sequence). Trimming took 4 bases from V and 0 from J, leaving 10 bases between them. This CDR3 comprises 14 residues. DNA of the CDR3: TGTGCCAGTAGTACAAGGACAGCCTCCTACGAGCAGTACTTC. As protein: CASSTRTASYEQYF.

This clonotype was recorded many times. The chain carries TRBV9 and TRBJ1-5; no definite D call. The CDR3 is 15 amino acids. Germline CDR1 and CDR2: SGDLS and YYNGEE. V was cut by 4 bases and J by 0 bases, with 11 bases left in between. The CDR3 sequence: CASSPGAYSNQPQHF. The CDR3 nucleotides are TGTGCCAGCAGCCCAGGAGCGTATAGCAATCAGCCCCAGCATTTT.

V gene TRBV14 combines with J gene TRBJ2-7; D is ambiguous. The V end lost 1 base, the J end lost 12 bases, and 16 bases lay between the germline ends. CDR1 SGHDN and CDR2 FVKESK come from the germline V gene. This CDR3 comprises 13 residues. This CDR3 is CASSQGRPSMWYF. CDR3 DNA: TGTGCCAGCAGCCAAGGACGGCCGTCTATGTGGTACTTC.

The chain couples TRBV20-1 to TRBJ1-2; D remains ambiguous. V was trimmed by 0 bases and J by 5 bases, leaving 16 bases between them. The CDR3 sequence is 15 residues long. Per the germline V gene, CDR1 is DFQATT and CDR2 is SNEGSKA (reference sequence). CDR3: CSARDPRGSLYGYTF. CDR3 coding DNA: TGCAGTGCTAGAGATCCACGCGGTTCCCTTTATGGCTACACCTTC.

The rearrangement uses TRBV10-3 and TRBJ2-1; tentative D call: TRBD2 (6 bases). CDR1 is ENHRY and CDR2 is SYGVKD in the germline V gene. The germline V and J ends were trimmed by 2 bases and 4 bases, with 12 bases remaining between them. The CDR3 covers 15 residues. CDR3 protein: CAISEGGAPYNEQFF. The CDR3 region has the DNA TGTGCCATCAGTGAGGGAGGGGCCCCGTACAATGAGCAGTTCTTC.

V and J are TRBV20-1 and TRBJ2-7; D not resolved. Trimming pared 7 bases from V and 2 bases from J, leaving 15 bases between. Per germline, CDR1 DFQATT and CDR2 SNEGSKA (reference sequence). This CDR3 region has 13 residues. CDR3 sequence reads: CSVTDGTTYEQYF. CDR3 in DNA: TGCAGTGTCACGGACGGTACGACCTACGAGCAGTACTTC.

This clonotype turned up a few times. The chain couples TRBV29-1 to TRBJ2-7; tentative D call: TRBD2 (5 bases). Germline V gene sequence: CDR1 SQVTM, CDR2 ANQGSEA. This CDR3 spans 11 amino acids. V lost 4 bases to trimming and J lost 9 bases, with 13 bases between them. CDR3: CSVGGSRGQYF. The DNA for the CDR3 is TGCAGCGTTGGGGGAAGCCGGGGGCAGTACTTC.